Listed below are T cell receptor beta chains from one sample, sequenced in a study of cytomegalovirus exposure and HLA in healthy donors. Produced via immunoSEQ multiplex PCR; TCRdb's table is partial and in-frame only. This sample has 150,000 to 200,000 clones, with 79% found just once. The sequencing sample was made of PBMCs. These receptors were taken from a woman in her 50s in good health and CMV-seronegative. Each CDR3 is given without its conserved first and last residue.

J: TRBJ2-3; V: TRBV9; CDR3: ASSVDQGDTQY
J: TRBJ1-2; V: TRBV21-1; CDR3: ASSEGQNGYT
J: TRBJ2-1; V: TRBV19; CDR3: ASSISGRAGGEQF
J: TRBJ1-2; V: TRBV5-1; CDR3: ASSYGTLAPANYGYT
J: TRBJ2-2; V: TRBV19; CDR3: ATLPAGVRTGELF
J: TRBJ2-2; V: TRBV7-9; CDR3: ASSPGLAGGELF
J: TRBJ2-7; V: TRBV6-5; CDR3: ASSYSESGSHEQY
J: TRBJ2-5; V: TRBV7-2; CDR3: ASSLELAGGLLETQY
J: TRBJ1-2; V: TRBV5-6; CDR3: ASSSPTGGAGGYT
J: TRBJ2-1; V: TRBV5-4; CDR3: ASSYETSPDGRVGEQF
J: TRBJ1-2; V: TRBV9; CDR3: ASIQHRDTLRRWNGYT
J: TRBJ1-1; V: TRBV5-4; CDR3: ASSLRGGLNTEAF
J: TRBJ2-2; V: TRBV6-4; CDR3: ASRGHVNTGELF
J: TRBJ2-3; V: TRBV5-1; CDR3: ASRPGQGYTDTQY
J: TRBJ1-2; V: TRBV16; CDR3: ASSQSRTGGVGSNYGYT
J: TRBJ2-3; V: TRBV11-2; CDR3: ASSLVTGNTDTQY
J: TRBJ2-7; V: TRBV4-3; CDR3: ASSQEVGSYEQY
J: TRBJ1-1; V: TRBV9; CDR3: ASSSAGGGLAEAF
J: TRBJ2-2; V: TRBV2; CDR3: ASSAEHSGTGELF
J: TRBJ1-2; V: TRBV4-3; CDR3: ASSRAGTGFGYT
J: TRBJ2-4; V: TRBV6-5; CDR3: ASSYGLGENIQY
J: .; V: TRBV27; CDR3: ASSPSPVRAYEQY
J: TRBJ1-6; V: TRBV5-1; CDR3: ASSSQSSYNSPLH
J: TRBJ2-5; V: TRBV7-8; CDR3: AAQGDRGTQY
J: TRBJ1-2; V: TRBV29-1; CDR3: SFTGTDGYT
J: TRBJ2-3; V: TRBV5-1; CDR3: ASSPARGPGDTQY
J: TRBJ2-3; V: TRBV7-2; CDR3: ASSLARLAMSSDTQY
J: TRBJ2-1; V: TRBV18; CDR3: ASSLLAGGLIEQF
J: TRBJ1-2; V: TRBV7-2; CDR3: ASRQQGADYGYT
J: TRBJ2-2; V: TRBV9; CDR3: ASSVGASGNTGELF
J: TRBJ2-2; V: TRBV7-3; CDR3: ASSLVRGGEFGELF
J: TRBJ1-5; V: TRBV6-1; CDR3: ASSERRGGSNQPQH
J: TRBJ2-2; V: TRBV7-3; CDR3: ASSLILNTGELF
J: TRBJ2-2; V: TRBV5-1; CDR3: ASSRTANTGELF
J: TRBJ1-1; V: TRBV6-5; CDR3: ASSTGGARTEAF
J: TRBJ2-2; V: TRBV28; CDR3: ASSLFSTGELF
J: TRBJ2-7; V: TRBV7-2; CDR3: ASSLEASRGHEQY
J: TRBJ2-2; V: TRBV19; CDR3: ASKLRGGTGELF
J: TRBJ1-1; V: TRBV19; CDR3: ASSLTGPTEAF
J: TRBJ1-2; V: TRBV5-8; CDR3: ASSLGGRVNYGYT
J: TRBJ1-5; V: TRBV2; CDR3: ASSESRQGRDQPQH
J: TRBJ1-1; V: TRBV5-4; CDR3: ASSLVAGGGTEAF